The clone carrying this T cell receptor (beta chain) has just a few counts. The CDR3 length is 18 residues. CDR1 is SGHAT and CDR2 is FQNNGV in the germline V gene. J gave up 1 base and V 2 bases, and 12 bases lay outside the gene matches. TCRdb reprocessed the RT-PCR reads with MiXCR, giving one entry per CDR3 protein. The sample has 920,000 or so distinct CDR3 sequences, more than 15% seen once. This sample is part of a study of patients and donors after allogeneic stem cell transplantation. The specimen sequenced was blood, either unsorted or a sorted T cell fraction (not recorded which). The sequence was obtained from a human donor who was either an allogeneic HSCT recipient or a stem cell or donor lymphocyte infusion donor (not recorded which). It is not recorded whose cells these are; they may come from a transplant donor. This chain links TRBV11-2 with TRBJ1-2; TRBD1 matches 8 bases. The CDR3, as DNA: TGTGCCAGCAGCTTACCCGGACAGGGCCTCACTTTTAACTATGGCTACACCTTC. Translation gives CASSLPGQGLTFNYGYTF.